The T cell receptor (beta chain) under discussion was sequenced for a study of OX40 agonist ivuxolimab in advanced cancers. About the research overall: Ivuxolimab doses were 0.01, 0.1, 0.3, 1.5, 3 or 10 mg/kg every 2 weeks. Males comprised around 78% of the group, whose mean age was approximately 60 years (range about 20 to 90).

Baseline, cycle 4 day 1, and cycle 7 day 1 were the blood sampling points. Libraries were prepared by immunoSEQ multiplex PCR; TCRdb keeps only in-frame clonotypes and omits some of them. Of 55,000 to 80,000 clones in the sample, nearly 90% were seen once. This CDR3 is 12 amino acids long. CDR1 is LNHNV, CDR2 YYDKDF, per germline (reference sequence). V lost 3 bases and J lost 4, with 4 bases in between. The receptor comes from an adult with an advanced solid tumor such as melanoma, head and neck, liver or kidney cancer. Source: CD4+ or CD8+ T cells sorted from blood, taken in a trial of the OX40 agonist ivuxolimab. The genes are TRBV15 and TRBJ2-1; D unclear. The CDR3: CATSSAYNEQFF. The CDR3 bases are TGTGCCACCAGCAGCGCATACAATGAGCAGTTCTTC.